What follows are 2 T cell receptor beta chains derived from one specimen sequenced in a study of cytomegalovirus exposure and HLA in healthy donors. PCR employed 60 Vbeta and 13 Jbeta primers. Profiled with immunoSEQ multiplex PCR; TCRdb holds only in-frame clones, not every one. The profile shows some 190,000 clones, 80% to 85% of them singletons. The sequenced material came from PBMCs. These receptors all come from a middle-aged woman in good health and CMV-seronegative.

This chain links TRBV5-1 with TRBJ1-1; D is undetermined. This CDR3 comprises 14 residues. Germline V gene sequence: CDR1 SGHRS, CDR2 YFSETQ. The V and J ends lost 1 base and 3 bases respectively, with 10 bases between them. CDR3 residues: CASSLSVYDTEAFF. The CDR3 region has the DNA TGCGCCAGCAGCTTGTCTGTGTATGACACTGAAGCTTTCTTT.

This chain connects TRBV9 to TRBJ1-3; 8 bases agree with TRBD1. Germline loops: CDR1 SGDLS, CDR2 YYNGEE. The CDR3 sequence is 16 residues long. V lost 4 bases, J lost 2 bases, and 8 bases stayed unmatched. DNA of the CDR3: TGTGCCAGCAGCCCCCTAACAGGGGGGGCTGGAAACACCATATATTTT. This codes for CASSPLTGGAGNTIYF. Full variable domain (missing parts from reference TRBV9 and TRBJ1-3): DSGVTQTPKHLITATGQRVTLRCSPRSGDLSVYWYQQSLDQGLQFLIQYYNGEERAKGNILERFSAQQFPDLHSELNLSSLELGDSALYFCASSPLTGGAGNTIYFGEGSWLTVV.